The rows below give T cell receptor beta chains drawn from one sample of a study of OX40 agonist ivuxolimab in advanced cancers. Only in-frame clones appear in the TCRdb table, and some are missing; sequencing was by immunoSEQ multiplex PCR. The profile shows 50,000 to 70,000 clones, over 90% of them singletons. This specimen was CD4+ or CD8+ T cells sorted from blood, taken in a trial of the OX40 agonist ivuxolimab. These receptors were obtained from an adult with an advanced solid tumor such as melanoma, head and neck, liver or kidney cancer. Both conserved end residues are trimmed from each CDR3. The order of the fields is V gene, CDR3 protein.

V: TRBV29-1; CDR3: SVDVDKLTLQSVETQY
V: TRBV2; CDR3: ASSEGTGAYYTDTQY
V: TRBV5-6; CDR3: ASSLDAGDHEQY
V: TRBV28; CDR3: ASTLFPLSSQGYEQY
V: TRBV4-2; CDR3: ASSQDEGLPYEQY
V: TRBV11-2; CDR3: ASSWGTYNEQF
V: TRBV6-5; CDR3: ASSTLQGESYGYT
V: TRBV6-5; CDR3: ASSLDSLNYNEQF
V: TRBV29-1; CDR3: SVDLGLANNEQY
V: TRBV7-2; CDR3: ASSLTGAEQY
V: TRBV4-1; CDR3: ASSQDRGVRTEAF
V: TRBV2; CDR3: ARRTSGLNTGELF
V: TRBV28; CDR3: ASSLYSGRTGELF
V: TRBV4-3; CDR3: ASSQATGRSSGANVLT
V: TRBV7-8; CDR3: ASSFPGLNTEAF
V: TRBV15; CDR3: ATSRAEWTSGIYNEQF
V: TRBV13; CDR3: ASSPRYNEQF
V: TRBV4-3; CDR3: ASSQDRTSSSYNEQF
V: TRBV9; CDR3: ASSEGQGTTYEQY
V: TRBV11-2; CDR3: ASSLDIKAF
V: TRBV19; CDR3: ASSAGGRGLDNEQF
V: TRBV29-1; CDR3: SVRGSGQY
V: TRBV5-8; CDR3: ASSLAWDREYEQY
V: TRBV28; CDR3: ASSPSKGYTEAF
V: TRBV2; CDR3: ASRPPPTAYEQY
V: TRBV10-1; CDR3: ASGRDTPLGTGELF
V: TRBV4-1; CDR3: ASSQSGGRDEQY
V: TRBV7-2; CDR3: ASSWGELYEQY
V: TRBV7-9; CDR3: ASSSMDGSYEQY